These 10 T cell receptor beta chains originate from one sample sequenced in a study of blood T cell repertoires in COVID-19. Clones were read by immunoSEQ multiplex PCR, and TCRdb kept only the in-frame ones, dropping some. Among hundreds of thousands of clones, approximately 83% were seen once, and the ten largest hold roughly 27%. Sample: peripheral blood. The origin of the receptors is a man between 35 and 55 years old with acute or convalescent COVID-19.

This clone was detected once. The V call is TRBV9, the J call TRBJ1-6; tentative D call: TRBD1 (5 bases). V shed 6 bases and J shed 7 bases, with 14 bases lying between them. From germline, CDR1 is SGDLS and CDR2 YYNGEE. CDR3 length: 14 amino acids. The CDR3 bases are TGTGCCAGCACCAAAGGGGTTGGGAATTCACCCCTCCACTTT. It is translated as CASTKGVGNSPLHF. Looking up the rest from reference TRBV9 and TRBJ1-6 gives the full variable domain: DSGVTQTPKHLITATGQRVTLRCSPRSGDLSVYWYQQSLDQGLQFLIQYYNGEERAKGNILERFSAQQFPDLHSELNLSSLELGDSALYFCASTKGVGNSPLHFGNGTRLTVT.

The chain combines TRBV30 with TRBJ1-5, with 8 positions matching TRBD1. The CDR3 runs 13 residues. The germline V gene has CDR1 GTSNPN and CDR2 SVGIG (reference sequence). The junction had 5 bases not matched to a gene; V was cut back by 4 bases and J by 6 bases. The CDR3 reads CAWTGGDGQPQHF. The CDR3 bases are TGTGCCTGGACAGGGGGCGATGGTCAGCCCCAGCATTTT.

Only a few counts were recorded for this clone. The chain joins TRBV7-9 to TRBJ1-1; D gene ambiguous. The CDR3 extends over 13 amino acids. The germline gives CDR1 SEHNR, CDR2 FQNEAQ (reference sequence). The ends were cut back, 5 bases at V and 3 bases at J, with 10 bases in the middle. The CDR3, as DNA: TGTGCCAGCAGCGAACGGGGTGACACTGAAGCTTTCTTT. This translates into CASSERGDTEAFF.

This clone showed up just once. The chain combines TRBV6-5 with TRBJ1-1; D call uncertain. The CDR3 runs 14 residues. V gave up 0 bases and J gave up 0 bases, with 5 bases separating them. Germline CDR1 is MNHEY and CDR2 is SVGAGI. CDR3 amino acids: CASSYSAMNTEAFF. DNA of the CDR3: TGTGCCAGCAGTTACTCGGCCATGAACACTGAAGCTTTCTTT.

J is TRBJ2-7 and V is TRBV5-4; perhaps TRBD1 as D (5 bases). V lost 1 base, J lost 3 bases, and 11 bases lay in between. Germline V gene data show CDR1 as SGHNT and CDR2 as YYREEE (reference sequence). The CDR3 is 14 residues long. The CDR3 coding sequence is TGTGCCAGCAGCTTGTTTGCCAGGGACTACGAGCAGTACTTC. It is translated as CASSLFARDYEQYF.

The chain links TRBV7-6 to TRBJ1-1, with D hard to call. CDR3 length: 15 residues. With 3 bases removed from V and 1 base from J, the gap between germline ends came to 12 bases. Per the germline V gene, CDR1 is SGHVS and CDR2 is FNYEAQ. CDR3 in DNA: TGTGCCAGCAGCTTCAAATTAGGAGGGAACACTGAAGCTTTCTTT. Translated: CASSFKLGGNTEAFF.

This clone was seen once. The chain is built from TRBV3-1 (or the pseudogene TRBV3-2) and TRBJ1-2; 10 bases line up with TRBD1. This CDR3 spans 15 amino acids. CDR1 is LGHDT and CDR2 is YNNKEL in the germline V gene (reference sequence). V lost 2 bases to trimming and J lost 8 bases; unmatched junction nucleotides: 8. The chain's CDR3 is CASSQSDRGSGGYTF. The CDR3 DNA reads TGTGCCAGCAGCCAATCGGACAGGGGGTCTGGAGGCTACACCTTC.

This clone was observed a few times. This chain connects TRBV28 to TRBJ1-4, with D perhaps TRBD1 (6 bases). Germline CDR1 and CDR2: MDHEN and SYDVKM. Trimming stripped 6 bases from V and 1 base from J, with 9 bases between. The CDR3 has 14 residues. CDR3 in DNA: TGTGCCAGCAGGTCACAGGGAACTAATGAAAAACTGTTTTTT. This gives the protein CASRSQGTNEKLFF.

The CDR3 coding sequence is TGTGCCACCAGGGTGGAGGGGATCTATGGCTACACCTTC. It codes for CATRVEGIYGYTF. The chain combines TRBV6-5 with TRBJ1-2, with D possibly being TRBD1 (5 bases). CDR3 size: 13 residues. V was trimmed by 10 bases and J by 4 bases, leaving 16 bases between them. Germline CDR1 MNHEY, CDR2 SVGAGI.

J is TRBJ1-2 and V is TRBV9; possibly TRBD1 for D (5 bases). Germline V gene sequence: CDR1 SGDLS, CDR2 YYNGEE. V was pared by 4 bases and J by 1 base, with 11 bases between. CDR3 length equals 14 residues. The CDR3 DNA reads as TGTGCCAGCAGCCCTACAGGCGATAACTATGGCTACACCTTC. Its translation: CASSPTGDNYGYTF.